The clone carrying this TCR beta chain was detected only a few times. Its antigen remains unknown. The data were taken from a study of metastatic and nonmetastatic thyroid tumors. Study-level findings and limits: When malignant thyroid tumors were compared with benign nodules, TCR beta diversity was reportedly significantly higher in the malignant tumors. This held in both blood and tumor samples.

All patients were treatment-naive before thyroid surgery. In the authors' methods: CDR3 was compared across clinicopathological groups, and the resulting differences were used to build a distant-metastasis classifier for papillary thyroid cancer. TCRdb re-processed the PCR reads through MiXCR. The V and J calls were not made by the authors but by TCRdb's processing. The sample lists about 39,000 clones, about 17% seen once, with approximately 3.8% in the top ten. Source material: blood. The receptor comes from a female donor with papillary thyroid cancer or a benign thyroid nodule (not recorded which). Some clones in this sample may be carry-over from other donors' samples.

The CDR3: CASRYWVPSRGANVLTF. The CDR3 nucleotides read TGTGCCAGCAGGTATTGGGTCCCCTCCCGTGGTGCCAACGTCCTGACTTTC. The rearrangement joins TRBV12-3 or TRBV12-4 to TRBJ2-6, with D unresolved. The CDR3 contains 17 residues. V lost 6 bases to trimming and J lost 7 bases, with 22 bases between them.